A selection of T cell receptor beta chains follows, all from one sample in a study of cytomegalovirus exposure and HLA in healthy donors. The method was immunoSEQ multiplex PCR; TCRdb's version includes in-frame clones alone and lacks a portion of them. The sample contains 160,000 or so clones, about 82% of which appear only once. The sample consisted of PBMCs. These receptors all come from a woman in her twenties or thirties in good health and CMV-seropositive. Each CDR3 is given with its conserved first and last residue. The D gene is left open where the match is weak. A clone size is listed for some rows: how often the clone was seen (once, few, many), or a class if it is expanded.

once,TRBJ1-6,NA,TRBV5-1,CASSFDSPYNSPLHF,TGCGCCAGCAGCTTTGACAGCCCCTATAATTCACCCCTCCACTTT
NA,TRBJ2-3,TRBD1,TRBV6-5,CASKRGQGAYTQYF,TGTGCCAGCAAACGAGGACAGGGGGCTTATACGCAGTATTTT
NA,TRBJ1-3,NA,TRBV9,CASSVVGGSSGNTIYF,TGTGCCAGCAGCGTAGTCGGGGGAAGCTCTGGAAACACCATATATTTT
few,TRBJ2-2,NA,TRBV7-2,CASSLVASGTTTGELFF,TGTGCCAGCAGCTTAGTAGCTTCCGGGACAACCACCGGGGAGCTGTTTTTT
NA,TRBJ2-3,TRBD1,TRBV2,CASRGDRVGTDTQYF,TGTGCCAGCAGAGGTGACAGGGTTGGGACAGATACGCAGTATTTT
NA,TRBJ1-4,TRBD1,TRBV5-1,CASSIGTGEAEKLFF,TGCGCCAGCAGCATTGGGACAGGCGAAGCTGAAAAACTGTTTTTT
once,TRBJ1-3,NA,TRBV7-9,CASSTMGLLSGNTIYF,TGTGCCAGCAGCACCATGGGGCTGCTCTCTGGAAACACCATATATTTT
NA,TRBJ2-7,NA,TRBV2,CASRADSYEQYF,TGTGCCAGCAGGGCGGACTCCTACGAGCAGTACTTC
few,TRBJ1-1,NA,TRBV11-2,CASSPLWGRNTEAFF,TGTGCCAGCAGCCCTTTATGGGGGCGAAACACTGAAGCTTTCTTT
NA,TRBJ2-2,NA,TRBV5-6,CASSFGTGELFF,TGTGCCAGCAGCTTCGGGACCGGGGAGCTGTTTTTT
NA,TRBJ2-3,TRBD1,TRBV6-5,CASSYSGTGGTDTQYF,TGTGCCAGCAGTTACTCCGGGACAGGGGGCACAGATACGCAGTATTTT
few,TRBJ1-1,TRBD1,TRBV7-9,CASSRDRGWTEAFF,TGTGCCAGCAGCCGGGACAGGGGGTGGACTGAAGCTTTCTTT
NA,TRBJ1-6,NA,TRBV12-2,CASRFDRVSPLHF,TGTGCAAGTCGCTTCGACAGGGTATCACCCCTCCACTTT
NA,TRBJ1-6,NA,TRBV9,CASSPWTGIDSPLHF,TGTGCCAGCAGCCCCTGGACTGGGATTGATTCACCCCTCCACTTT
NA,TRBJ2-2,TRBD1,TRBV6-5,CASSRDRNTGELFF,TGTGCCAGCAGCCGGGACAGAAACACCGGGGAGCTGTTTTTT
NA,TRBJ2-5,TRBD1,TRBV10-1,CASSESEGRDRMVQETQYF,TGCGCCAGCAGTGAGTCAGAAGGAAGGGACAGGATGGTCCAAGAGACCCAGTACTTC
NA,TRBJ2-1,NA,TRBV19,CASTSGGRHEQFF,TGTGCCAGTACCAGTGGAGGGCGCCATGAGCAGTTCTTC
NA,TRBJ2-3,TRBD2,TRBV6-1,CASAGTRAQYF,TGTGCCAGCGCTGGGACTAGGGCGCAGTATTTT